This paragraph covers one T cell receptor (beta chain) sequence. Its antigen is currently not known. No base qualities exist here, and no much larger clone lies one base off it. In the paper's terms, the time point label means: about 28 days (+/-7) after the second vaccine dose. The sample's treatment or condition label, in plain terms: meningococcal conjugate vaccine given as trial control. Vaccinee samples came from UK trials COV001 and COV002, including a single-blind randomized controlled phase 2/3 trial of AZD1222 (ChAdOx1 nCoV-19) in healthy adults. For TCRbeta chain sequencing, PBMC samples from trial participants were taken at day 0 and at day 28 after the second dose. The sample originates from a study of T cell responses to AZD1222 COVID-19 vaccine (dated by TCRdb to the early 2020s). Study-level background: A total of 233 trial participants underwent TCR sequencing, of whom 200 to 220 received two doses of AZD1222 and some 25 received two doses of the MenACWY control vaccine. Trial participants were enrolled into age subgroups of 18-55, 56-69 and 70-plus years, which contained around 150, 29 and 61 TCR-sequenced participants, respectively. The investigation overall reported the following: After two AZD1222 doses, spike-specific TCR breadth and depth were significantly higher than at day 0 and than in MenACWY recipients. Because no samples from the day 14 peak response were available, repertoires could be characterized only after the peak T cell response. The whole spike protein was spanned by vaccine-associated CD4 TCRs, and dominant responses were seen in regions 160-218 and 743-854. The 56-69-year group was small, and its depth increase did not reach significance, likely because of low power. Reportedly, close to half of the unique spike-specific TCRs recognized epitopes lying outside the regions that are mutated in the B.1.351 and B.1.1.7 variants. Conclusions about previously exposed vaccinees are limited because only five to seven AZD1222 recipients were SARS-CoV-2 seropositive at baseline. Participants were mostly white British and included more females than males, and it was suggested by the authors that clonal diversity may have been underestimated.

The CDR3 regions of human TCRbeta chains were analyzed by immunosequencing. As for how the authors treated the data: TCRs in the repertoires were matched against a reference library of SARS-CoV-2-specific TCRs that had been generated with the MIRA antigen-specificity platform. Breadth meant the fraction of unique TCRs that were SARS-CoV-2-associated, whereas depth meant the fraction of total T cells that were SARS-CoV-2-associated. Using the MIRA data, each spike-specific TCR was assigned both to the spike region to which the TCR was reactive and to a CD4 or CD8 class. Log10-transformed breadth and depth values were compared by one-way ANOVA with Sidak's multiple comparisons tests. This immuneACCESS table, as held by TCRdb, lists in-frame sequences with V and J called but not all clones. Of the missing ones, under half trace to an unresolved V gene in checked studies; the others have no known cause. The V and J calls and the clone size are those of that table, but D and trimming were determined from the DNA. This sample is represented by about 190,000 clones; more than 80% of them were singletons. About 4% of the sample is taken by the ten largest.

There are 15 amino acids in the CDR3, from cysteine to phenylalanine inclusive. CDR3 DNA only is kept here, 45 bases in frame from base 1. V sheds 2 bases and J sheds 5 bases, leaving 15 bases between their ends. CDR1 and CDR2 were assigned from the germline V gene as SGHVS and FQNEAQ. This TCR came from an adult who received the MenACWY meningococcal vaccine as a control. In this chain, TRBV7-8 is recombined with TRBJ1-1; the D gene is unclear. The source was peripheral blood, collected 28 days after the second dose of the MenACWY control vaccine. The CDR3 amino acid sequence is: CASSLLEGGVTEAFF. The base sequence is TGTGCCAGCAGCTTATTGGAGGGTGGTGTGACTGAAGCTTTCTTT.